The sequence of this TCR beta chain was determined in a study of blood T cell repertoires in COVID-19. About the research overall: Material from acute and convalescent COVID-19 was sourced from the United States, Italy and Spain. The analysed material was cDNA or gDNA that came from T cells, B-cell-depleted T cells, or PBMCs.

Participant ages covered about 18 to 90 years across about 22 US areas. Per the original data handling: Reference gene primer amplification gave estimated nucleated cell counts. The protocol was immunoSEQ multiplex PCR, while the TCRdb copy is restricted to in-frame clones and leaves out a portion. The V and J calls and clone size were taken over from that table, and D and trimming were inferred from the DNA. The sample has 330,000 or so clones; roughly nine tenths are singletons. The sample comprised PBMCs or T cells enriched from blood (not recorded which). This TCR was recovered from a woman aged 25 to 39 who had recovered from COVID-19.

Here the CDR3 DNA reads TGTGCCAGTATGGGGGGACAGAACTACGAGCAGTACTTC. Its translation: CASMGGQNYEQYF. The chain has TRBV19 and TRBJ2-7; maybe TRBD1 (7 bases). CDR1 and CDR2 from the germline V gene are LNHDA and SQIVND (reference sequence). This CDR3 region has 13 residues. Between the trimmed V and J ends, which lost 7 bases and 3 bases, there was a span of 13 bases. Full variable domain (missing parts from reference TRBV19 and TRBJ2-7): DGGITQSPKYLFRKEGQNVTLSCEQNLNHDAMYWYRQDPGQGLRLIYYSQIVNDFQKGDIAEGYSVSREKKESFPLTVTSAQKNPTAFYLCASMGGQNYEQYFGPGTRLTVT.